The 14 T cell receptor beta chains listed next were all sequenced from one sample in a study of shared clonotypes between healthy human individuals. Clones were sequenced by immunoSEQ multiplex PCR, and TCRdb holds only the in-frame ones, with some missing. The sample lists more than 2,000,000 clones; roughly nine tenths were seen once. What was sequenced was naive CD4+ T cells sorted from blood. Subset indicated: CD45RA+ positively selected. Receptor source: a young man in good health.

This clone was seen a single time. The chain combines TRBV11-2 with TRBJ1-4; the match to TRBD1 covers 9 bases. The CDR3 has 17 residues. The junction had 5 bases not matched to a gene; V was cut back by 3 bases and J by 0 bases. Germline CDR1 is SGHAT and CDR2 is FQNNGV. CDR3 DNA: TGTGCCAGCAGCTTGACAGGGGGAAAGGCAACTAATGAAAAACTGTTTTTT. Amino acid sequence: CASSLTGGKATNEKLFF.

The rearrangement joins TRBV10-3 to TRBJ2-7; 8 nucleotides agree with TRBD1. From germline, CDR1 is ENHRY and CDR2 SYGVKD. There are 14 residues in the CDR3. With V trimmed by 11 bases and J by 3 bases, 12 bases remained unmatched. The CDR3 loop is CALPLGTGNYEQYF. The CDR3 nucleotides are TGTGCCCTCCCCTTGGGGACAGGAAACTACGAGCAGTACTTC.

The rearrangement joins TRBV4-2 to TRBJ2-5, with TRBD2 identical over 9 bases. The CDR3 is 15 residues long. V shed 3 bases and J 2 bases; nucleotides not matched to a gene: 4. CDR1 is LGHNA, CDR2 YNFKEQ, per germline. The CDR3 sequence is CASSQRSGGQETQYF. As DNA, the CDR3 is TGTGCCAGCAGCCAGAGAAGCGGGGGGCAAGAGACCCAGTACTTC.

The chain recombines TRBV28 with TRBJ1-6; no clear D gene. The CDR3 is made up of 13 amino acids. Germline V gene data show CDR1 as MDHEN and CDR2 as SYDVKM. V lost 8 bases to trimming and J lost 4 bases, with 9 bases between them. The chain's CDR3 is CASGGQYNSPLHF. The DNA of the CDR3 is TGTGCCAGCGGCGGGCAGTATAATTCACCCCTCCACTTT.

CDR3 sequence reads: CASSPLAGGLYNEQFF. The CDR3 nucleotides are TGTGCCAGCTCACCACTAGCGGGGGGGCTTTACAATGAGCAGTTCTTC. The J gene is TRBJ2-1, the V gene TRBV18; 11 bases are a match to TRBD2. The CDR3 runs 16 residues. With 1 base clipped from V and 4 bases from J, the junction kept 3 bases outside the gene matches. The germline gives CDR1 KGHSH, CDR2 LQKENI. The whole variable domain, remainder taken from reference TRBV18 and TRBJ2-1, is NAGVMQNPRHLVRRRGQEARLRCSPMKGHSHVYWYRQLPEEGLKFMVYLQKENIIDESGMPKERFSAEFPKEGPSILRIQQVVRGDSAAYFCASSPLAGGLYNEQFFGPGTRLTVL.

This clone was recorded only once. The chain is built from TRBV9 and TRBJ2-2, with 7 nucleotides matching TRBD1. Germline V CDR1 and CDR2: SGDLS, YYNGEE. The CDR3 is 15 residues long. Germline trimming cut 3 bases from V and 6 bases from J; bases unmatched to any gene: 8. CDR3 region: CASSDRGSVSGELFF. CDR3 bases: TGTGCCAGCAGCGACAGGGGCTCAGTCTCCGGGGAGCTGTTTTTT.

The J gene is TRBJ2-7, the V gene TRBV4-3; D not resolved. The CDR3 sequence is 15 residues long. Germline-derived CDR1 and CDR2 are LGHNA and YSLEER. V was trimmed by 0 bases and J by 2 bases, leaving 11 bases between them. CDR3 DNA: TGCGCCAGCAGCCAAGAGGACCTCCGACCCTACGAGCAGTACTTC. This gives the protein CASSQEDLRPYEQYF.

V is TRBV6-5 and J is TRBJ1-2, with TRBD1 matching 7 bases. Germline CDR1 is MNHEY and CDR2 is SVGAGI. The CDR3 contains 14 residues. J was trimmed by 4 bases and V by 5 bases; bases with no gene match: 7. DNA for the CDR3: TGTGCCAGCAGTCGACCGGGACAGCTCTATGGCTACACCTTC. The encoded protein is CASSRPGQLYGYTF.

This chain joins TRBV6-1 and TRBJ2-7, with TRBD2 matching 10 bases. This CDR3 has 16 amino acids. After removal of 0 bases from V and 5 bases from J, the junction contained 7 bases not matched to a gene. Germline V gene lookup returns CDR1 MNHNS and CDR2 SASEGT. Written as DNA, the CDR3 is TGTGCCAGCAGTGAAGCTCAAGCGGGAGGGCTCCACGAGCAGTACTTC. This codes for CASSEAQAGGLHEQYF.

The V and J genes are TRBV11-3 and TRBJ2-2; D remains unclear. V was shortened by 2 bases and J by 2 bases, with 12 bases between the two germline ends. Germline CDR1 and CDR2: SGHNT and YENEEA. The CDR3 contains 16 residues. CDR3 amino acids: CASSLSAGLNTGELFF. The CDR3 DNA reads as TGTGCCAGCAGCTTATCGGCAGGCCTCAACACCGGGGAGCTGTTTTTT.

As concerns this clone: This sample also contains other DNA sequences that code for the same CDR3. This chain connects TRBV7-9 to TRBJ1-2, with 10 bases fitting TRBD1. The V and J ends lost 5 bases and 8 bases, in that order; junction bases with no gene match: 8. The CDR3 is made up of 14 amino acids. The germline CDR1 and CDR2 sequences are SEHNR and FQNEAQ (reference sequence). CDR3 residues: CASSQGQGSYGYTF. The CDR3 DNA is TGTGCCAGCAGCCAGGGACAGGGGAGTTACGGCTACACCTTC.

This chain joins TRBV9 and TRBJ2-5; TRBD1 matches 7 bases. V trimming: 0 bases; J trimming: 3 bases; junction bases outside the gene matches: 5. Germline CDR1 reads SGDLS; CDR2 reads YYNGEE. The CDR3 sequence is 15 residues long. The CDR3 sequence: CASSVVSGTEETQYF. CDR3 coding DNA: TGTGCCAGCAGCGTAGTTTCTGGGACAGAAGAGACCCAGTACTTC.

This chain uses TRBV27 with TRBJ2-3, with D maybe TRBD2 (5 bases). With 2 bases removed from V and 8 bases from J, the gap between germline ends came to 14 bases. This CDR3 contains 14 residues. Per the germline V gene, CDR1 is MNHEY and CDR2 is SMNVEV (reference sequence). CDR3 residues: CASSLSAGMGTQYF. As DNA, the CDR3 is TGTGCCAGCAGTTTAAGTGCGGGTATGGGTACGCAGTATTTT.

This clone was seen only once. The rearrangement uses TRBV5-1 and TRBJ2-4; D gene ambiguous. V was pared by 3 bases and J by 4 bases, with 11 bases between. Germline V gives CDR1 SGHRS, CDR2 YFSETQ. The CDR3 totals 14 residues. CDR3 DNA: TGCGCCAGCAGCTACGCCAGAGAGAAAAACATTCAGTACTTC. Its protein is CASSYAREKNIQYF.